The 27 T cell receptor beta chains listed next were all sequenced from one sample in a study of T cells after posttransplantation cyclophosphamide. Some clones are missing from TCRdb's copy, which holds only in-frame ones; the method was immunoSEQ multiplex PCR. The sample yields 40,000 to 55,000 clones, without any singletons. Sequencing was carried out using PBMCs. These receptors originate from a man aged 35-49 years in good health, CMV-negative, and a related stem cell transplant donor.

This clone occurred many times. The rearrangement uses TRBV10-3 and TRBJ2-2; TRBD2 matches at 8 bases. The V gene end was trimmed by 2 bases and the J gene end by 2 bases; junction bases not matched to a gene: 16. The CDR3 is 20 amino acids. Germline assignment: CDR1 ENHRY and CDR2 SYGVKD. The CDR3 sequence: CAISEPVPPLAGGNTGELFF. CDR3 in DNA: TGTGCCATCAGTGAGCCCGTCCCCCCCTTGGCGGGAGGAAACACCGGGGAGCTGTTTTTT.

This clone has at least ten counts. The chain is built from TRBV29-1 and TRBJ1-2; D unclear. This CDR3 contains 12 residues. In germline, CDR1 is SQVTM, CDR2 ANQGSEA. Trimming stripped 4 bases from V and 8 bases from J, with 14 bases between. The CDR3 DNA reads TGCAGCGTTGGAGGGCACCGTATGGGCTACACCTTC. Its protein product is CSVGGHRMGYTF.

This clone was seen repeatedly, ten times or more. This chain connects TRBV7-9 to TRBJ1-1; D remains ambiguous. CDR1 and CDR2 from the germline V gene are SEHNR and FQNEAQ (reference sequence). Trimming stripped 1 base from V and 4 bases from J, with 7 bases between. This CDR3 is 13 amino acids long. CDR3 region: CASSLDQFTEAFF. DNA for the CDR3: TGTGCCAGCAGCTTAGATCAGTTCACTGAAGCTTTCTTT.

This clone has at least ten counts. V and J are TRBV10-3 and TRBJ2-3; the D gene is possibly TRBD2 (6 bases). Germline V gives CDR1 ENHRY, CDR2 SYGVKD. The CDR3 covers 14 residues. Deletions cut 7 bases from V and 2 bases from J, with 13 bases between. The CDR3 DNA follows: TGTGCCATCACGGCTAGCGTAACCACAGATACGCAGTATTTT. Amino acid sequence: CAITASVTTDTQYF.

This clone was seen only a few times. V usage is TRBV6-1 and J usage is TRBJ1-5; 7 nucleotides agree with TRBD1. Per the germline V gene, CDR1 is MNHNS and CDR2 is SASEGT. The CDR3 consists of 14 residues. V dropped 6 bases and J dropped 7; count of bases not matched to a gene: 9. CDR3 nucleotides: TGTGCCAGCAGCTTGACAGGGTCTGGGCAGCCCCAGCATTTT. As protein: CASSLTGSGQPQHF.

This clone was counted only a few times. The chain couples TRBV27 to TRBJ2-1; TRBD2 agrees at 10 bases. Germline trimming cut 6 bases from V and 7 bases from J; bases unmatched to any gene: 6. CDR1 is MNHEY and CDR2 is SMNVEV in the germline V gene (reference sequence). This CDR3 has 14 amino acids. This CDR3 is CASRGQRGGNEQFF. DNA of the CDR3: TGTGCCAGCAGGGGCCAGCGGGGGGGAAATGAGCAGTTCTTC.

This clone was counted ten times or more. The chain recombines TRBV18 with TRBJ1-5; TRBD1 is a possible D gene (6 bases). The CDR3 is made up of 16 amino acids. Trimming cost V 6 bases and J 2 bases, with 17 bases left between them. CDR1 and CDR2 (germline): KGHSH, LQKENI. CDR3 coding DNA: TGTGCCAGCTCTTCCTCTCAAGGGGGGGGCAATCAGCCCCAGCATTTT. Its protein product is CASSSSQGGGNQPQHF.

Concerning this clone itself: This may arise from a read error, as a much more abundant clone is one base away. This sample also contains other DNA sequences that code for the same CDR3. The rearrangement links TRBV10-3 to TRBJ2-5; tentative D call: TRBD1 (7 bases). Germline V lookup: CDR1 ENHRY, CDR2 SYGVKD. There are 14 residues in the CDR3. CDR3 sequence reads: CAIGGTADQETQYF. The CDR3 DNA reads as TGCGCCATCGGCGGGACAGCTGACCAAGAGACCCAGTACTTC.

This clone was counted many times. The chain links TRBV5-1 to TRBJ2-2; no firm D call. CDR1 is SGHRS, CDR2 YFSETQ, per germline. Trimming shortened V by 6 bases and J by 2 bases, and 11 bases separated the two germline ends. This CDR3 comprises 14 residues. The DNA of the CDR3 is TGCGCCAGCACGTGGAGTACTAACACCGGGGAGCTGTTTTTT. This translates into CASTWSTNTGELFF.

This clone was detected ten times or more. The rearrangement uses TRBV5-6 and TRBJ2-7, with 14 bases lining up with TRBD2. With V trimmed by 3 bases and J by 7 bases, 3 bases remained unmatched. The germline gives CDR1 SGHDT, CDR2 YYEEEE. This CDR3 is 14 amino acids long. The CDR3 DNA follows: TGTGCCAGCAGCTCAGGACTAGCGGGAGGTGAGCAGTACGTC. It is translated as CASSSGLAGGEQYV.

This clone was counted ten times or more. The chain couples TRBV19 to TRBJ2-1; D may be TRBD1 (5 bases). The CDR3 spans 16 residues. The ends were cut back, 1 base at V and 0 bases at J, with 10 bases in the middle. Germline CDR1 is LNHDA and CDR2 is SQIVND (reference sequence). The DNA for the CDR3 is TGTGCCAGTAGTATAGGACAGTTCCGCTCCTACAATGAGCAGTTCTTC. Amino acid sequence: CASSIGQFRSYNEQFF. The variable domain in full, completed from reference TRBV19 and TRBJ2-1, reads DGGITQSPKYLFRKEGQNVTLSCEQNLNHDAMYWYRQDPGQGLRLIYYSQIVNDFQKGDIAEGYSVSREKKESFPLTVTSAQKNPTAFYLCASSIGQFRSYNEQFFGPGTRLTVL.

This clone was recorded a few times. The rearrangement uses TRBV29-1 and TRBJ2-3; a possible D gene is TRBD1 (5 bases). This CDR3 spans 12 amino acids. Germline CDR1 and CDR2: SQVTM and ANQGSEA. V lost 1 base and J 4 bases, leaving 6 bases between the germline ends. CDR3 sequence: CSVEVTADTQYF. The CDR3, as DNA: TGCAGCGTTGAAGTGACAGCAGATACGCAGTATTTT.

This clone was found a few times. The chain joins TRBV19 to TRBJ2-5; D might be TRBD2 (5 bases). Deletions cut 3 bases from V and 3 bases from J, with 5 bases between. The CDR3 is made up of 12 amino acids. From germline, CDR1 is LNHDA and CDR2 SQIVND (reference sequence). CDR3 DNA: TGTGCCAGTAGTATGCGGGAAGAGACCCAGTACTTC. Amino acids: CASSMREETQYF. The full variable domain, with the rest looked up from reference TRBV19 and TRBJ2-5, is DGGITQSPKYLFRKEGQNVTLSCEQNLNHDAMYWYRQDPGQGLRLIYYSQIVNDFQKGDIAEGYSVSREKKESFPLTVTSAQKNPTAFYLCASSMREETQYFGPGTRLLVL.

Many counts were recorded for this clone. The rearrangement joins TRBV29-1 to TRBJ2-1, with a possible D match to TRBD2 (7 bases). Looked up from germline, CDR1 is SQVTM and CDR2 is ANQGSEA. The CDR3 is 12 amino acids. The CDR3 sequence: CSGRGGSYEQFF. The DNA of the CDR3 is TGCAGTGGCAGGGGCGGGAGCTATGAGCAGTTCTTC.

This clone appeared many times. The chain is built from TRBV19 and TRBJ2-7, with D possibly TRBD1 on 6 matching bases. Trimming pared 4 bases from V and 4 bases from J, leaving 14 bases between. The CDR3 length is 14 residues. Germline V gene data show CDR1 as LNHDA and CDR2 as SQIVND (reference sequence). In DNA, the CDR3 is TGTGCCAGTAGTAACACAGGGATGTCATACGAGCAGTACTTC. Translated, it gives CASSNTGMSYEQYF.

This clone was picked up many times. This sequence joins TRBV19 and TRBJ2-4; a weak D match, TRBD2 (6 bases). V dropped 4 bases and J dropped 6 bases, with 19 bases sitting between them. CDR1 LNHDA and CDR2 SQIVND come from the germline V gene (reference sequence). This CDR3 region has 16 residues. The CDR3 DNA is TGTGCCAGTAGTAAGAGCATAGAGGCAGCGGGAAACATTCAGTACTTC. Translating gives CASSKSIEAAGNIQYF. The whole variable domain, filled in from reference TRBV19 and TRBJ2-4, reads DGGITQSPKYLFRKEGQNVTLSCEQNLNHDAMYWYRQDPGQGLRLIYYSQIVNDFQKGDIAEGYSVSREKKESFPLTVTSAQKNPTAFYLCASSKSIEAAGNIQYFGAGTRLSVL.

This clone appeared many times. The chain couples TRBV9 to TRBJ1-6, with 9 bases that match TRBD1. The CDR3 is 15 residues long. Per germline, CDR1 SGDLS and CDR2 YYNGEE. Trimming cost V 2 bases and J 7 bases; bases outside gene matches: 4. For the CDR3, the DNA is TGTGCCAGCAGCGTCCTACAGGGGGCCAATTCACCCCTCCACTTT. Protein: CASSVLQGANSPLHF.

This clone was observed at least ten times. This sequence joins TRBV11-2 and TRBJ1-1, with 11 bases lining up with TRBD1. Germline V lookup: CDR1 SGHAT, CDR2 FQNNGV. Losses at the gene ends were 5 bases for V and 3 bases for J; bases not matched to a gene: 2. The CDR3 has 14 residues. DNA of the CDR3: TGTGCCAGCAGCAAGGGACAGGGGGACACTGAAGCTTTCTTT. Translation: CASSKGQGDTEAFF.

At least ten counts were recorded for this clone. This chain connects TRBV11-2 to TRBJ1-1; D remains unclear. The CDR3 covers 11 residues. Deletions cut 5 bases from V and 6 bases from J, with 7 bases between. CDR1 and CDR2 (germline): SGHAT, FQNNGV. In DNA form, the CDR3 reads TGTGCCAGCAGCCCCTTAGCTGAAGCTTTCTTT. The encoded protein is CASSPLAEAFF.

In this sample, this clone turned up a few times. This chain joins TRBV16 and TRBJ1-5; 12 nucleotides align to TRBD1. This CDR3 is built from 17 residues. Germline-derived CDR1 and CDR2 are KGHSY and FQNENV. V lost 3 bases and J lost 5; bases outside the gene matches: 8. The CDR3 DNA follows: TGTGCCAGCAGCCAGCTCCGGGACAGGGGGCTCGATCAGCCCCAGCATTTT. This translates into CASSQLRDRGLDQPQHF.

The rearrangement joins TRBV7-9 to TRBJ1-6, with 8 bases identical to TRBD1. Germline loops: CDR1 SEHNR, CDR2 FQNEAQ (reference sequence). J was trimmed by 8 bases and V by 2 bases; bases with no gene match: 2. CDR3 size: 14 residues. DNA for the CDR3: TGTGCCAGCAGCTTAACAGGGGGAGATTCACCCCTCCACTTT. As protein: CASSLTGGDSPLHF.

This clone appeared many times. The chain couples TRBV29-1 to TRBJ1-3, with 8 bases identical to TRBD1. The J segment lost 3 bases and the V segment lost 1 base, leaving 2 bases of the junction unmatched. CDR1 and CDR2 from the germline V gene are SQVTM and ANQGSEA. The length of the CDR3 is 14 residues. CDR3 sequence reads: CSVEAGGLGNTIYF. CDR3 in DNA: TGCAGCGTTGAAGCAGGGGGCCTTGGAAACACCATATATTTT.

This clone was counted ten times or more. The V gene is TRBV7-3, the J gene TRBJ2-5; TRBD2 agrees at 11 bases. V lost 5 bases and J lost 5; bases outside the gene matches: 7. Germline V CDR1 and CDR2: SGHTA, FQGTGA. The CDR3 spans 15 residues. The CDR3 DNA is TGTGCCAGCAGCAGATCGGCTAGCGGGAGGGAGACCCAGTACTTC. This translates into CASSRSASGRETQYF.

This chain links TRBV6-4 with TRBJ2-1; weak D call: TRBD1 (6 bases). Germline V gene sequence: CDR1 MRHNA, CDR2 SNTAGT. V gave up 0 bases and J gave up 7 bases, with 10 bases separating them. The CDR3 loop spans 14 amino acids. The CDR3 nucleotides are TGTGCCAGCAGTGACTCGCCAGGGGCTAATGAGCAGTTCTTC. Its translation is CASSDSPGANEQFF.

This clone was counted at least ten times. The CDR3, as DNA: TGTGCCAGCAGCTTAGGGAGCAGCACAGATACGCAGTATTTT. This codes for CASSLGSSTDTQYF. This chain joins TRBV5-4 and TRBJ2-3; weak D call: TRBD2 (5 bases). The germline CDR1 and CDR2 sequences are SGHNT and YYREEE (reference sequence). This CDR3 region has 14 residues. Between the trimmed V and J ends, which lost 2 bases and 0 bases, there was a span of 7 bases.

This clone was seen ten or more times. The chain has TRBV2 and TRBJ2-7; D is unresolved. CDR1 is SNHLY and CDR2 is FYNNEI in the germline V gene. The CDR3 consists of 16 residues. V dropped 3 bases and J dropped 5 bases, with 20 bases sitting between them. DNA for the CDR3: TGTGCCAGCAGTGATTATTCCCCTATGAGTGAGGACGAGCAGTACTTC. Its translation: CASSDYSPMSEDEQYF. The complete variable domain, with remaining parts taken from reference TRBV2 and TRBJ2-7, reads EPEVTQTPSHQVTQMGQEVILRCVPISNHLYFYWYRQILGQKVEFLVSFYNNEISEKSEIFDDQFSVERPDGSNFTLKIRSTKLEDSAMYFCASSDYSPMSEDEQYFGPGTRLTVT.

The chain uses TRBV7-2 and TRBJ1-6; D is unclear. Germline V gene data show CDR1 as SGHTA and CDR2 as FQGNSA. With 5 bases removed from V and 4 bases from J, the gap between germline ends came to 6 bases. The CDR3 loop spans 13 amino acids. CDR3: CASSPKYNSPLHF. The CDR3 DNA reads as TGTGCCAGCAGCCCTAAGTATAATTCACCCCTCCACTTT.